The source of this T cell receptor (beta chain) is a study of blood T cell repertoires in COVID-19. Whole-study context: The samples span acute and convalescent COVID-19 from the United States, Italy and Spain. T cells, B-cell-depleted T cells, or PBMCs supplied cDNA or gDNA.

From germline, CDR1 is SGHAT and CDR2 FQNNGV. V dropped 5 bases and J dropped 2 bases, with 17 bases sitting between them. CDR3 length equals 16 residues. Original processing notes: Reference gene primer amplification gave estimated nucleated cell counts. Profiling relied on immunoSEQ multiplex PCR, and the TCRdb table lists in-frame clones only, not all of them. The DNA was the basis for D and trimming; V, J and clone size are from that table. Among approximately 90,000 clones listed, 70% to 80% were seen once. Sequences were obtained from peripheral blood. The chain is built from TRBV11-2 and TRBJ2-3; D gene unclear. This TCR derives from a human donor in a cohort sampled during active COVID-19. The CDR3 bases are TGTGCCAGCAGCCTAAGCTCTCGAGATCACACAGATACGCAGTATTTT. Translated: CASSLSSRDHTDTQYF.